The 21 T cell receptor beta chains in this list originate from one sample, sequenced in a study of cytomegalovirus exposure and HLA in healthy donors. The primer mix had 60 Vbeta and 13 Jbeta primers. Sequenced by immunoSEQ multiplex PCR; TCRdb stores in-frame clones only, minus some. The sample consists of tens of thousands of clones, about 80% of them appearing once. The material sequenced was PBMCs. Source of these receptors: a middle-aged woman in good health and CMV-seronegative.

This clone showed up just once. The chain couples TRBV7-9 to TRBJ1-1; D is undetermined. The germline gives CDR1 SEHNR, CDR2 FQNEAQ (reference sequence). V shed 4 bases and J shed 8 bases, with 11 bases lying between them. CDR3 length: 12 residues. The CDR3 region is CASSSGVGEAFF. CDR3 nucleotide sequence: TGTGCCAGCAGCTCCGGGGTGGGCGAAGCTTTCTTT.

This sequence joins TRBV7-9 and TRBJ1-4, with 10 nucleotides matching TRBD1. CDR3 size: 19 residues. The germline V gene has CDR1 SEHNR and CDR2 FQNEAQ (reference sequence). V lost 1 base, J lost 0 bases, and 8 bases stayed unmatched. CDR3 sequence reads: CASSLGRTGGNPTNEKLFF. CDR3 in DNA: TGTGCCAGCAGCTTAGGTCGGACAGGGGGTAATCCAACTAATGAAAAACTGTTTTTT.

The CDR3 here is CASSQTGLTSNTGELFF. The DNA of the CDR3 is TGTGCCAGCAGCCAAACGGGACTAACCTCGAACACCGGGGAGCTGTTTTTT. The chain uses TRBV4-2 and TRBJ2-2; TRBD2 agrees at 7 bases. The CDR3 has 17 residues. V shed 2 bases, J shed 0 bases, and the junction held 6 bases outside the gene matches. CDR1 is LGHNA, CDR2 YNFKEQ, per germline.

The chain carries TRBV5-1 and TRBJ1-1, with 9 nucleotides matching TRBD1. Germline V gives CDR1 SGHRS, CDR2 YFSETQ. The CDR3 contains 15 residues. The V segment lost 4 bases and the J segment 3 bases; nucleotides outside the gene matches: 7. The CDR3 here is CASSGRQGVDTEAFF. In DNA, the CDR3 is TGCGCCAGCAGCGGAAGACAGGGGGTGGACACTGAAGCTTTCTTT.

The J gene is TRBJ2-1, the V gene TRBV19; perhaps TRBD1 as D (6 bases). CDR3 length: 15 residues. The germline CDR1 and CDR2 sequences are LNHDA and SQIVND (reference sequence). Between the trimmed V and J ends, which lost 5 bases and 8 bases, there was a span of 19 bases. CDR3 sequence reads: CASSLTLSPGDEQFF. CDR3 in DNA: TGTGCCAGTAGTCTCACTCTCTCCCCAGGGGATGAGCAGTTCTTC.

CDR3 protein: CASARTSGIYNEQFF. DNA of the CDR3: TGTGCTAGTGCCCGAACTAGCGGGATTTACAATGAGCAGTTCTTC. The chain has TRBV12-5 and TRBJ2-1, with 10 bases lining up with TRBD2. CDR1 and CDR2 from the germline V gene are LGHNT and FRNRAP. V trimming: 7 bases; J trimming: 4 bases; junction bases outside the gene matches: 7. This CDR3 is 15 amino acids long.

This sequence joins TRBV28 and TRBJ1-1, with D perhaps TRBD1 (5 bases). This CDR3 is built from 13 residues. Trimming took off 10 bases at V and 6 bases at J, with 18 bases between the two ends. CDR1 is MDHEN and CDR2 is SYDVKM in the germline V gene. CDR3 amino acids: CATSDSVIAEAFF. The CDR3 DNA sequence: TGTGCCACCTCAGACAGCGTCATCGCTGAAGCTTTCTTT.

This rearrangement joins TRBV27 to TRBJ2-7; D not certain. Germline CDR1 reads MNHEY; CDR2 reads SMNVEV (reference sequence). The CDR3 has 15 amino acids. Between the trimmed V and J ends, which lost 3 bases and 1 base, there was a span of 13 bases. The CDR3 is CASSLTNFLSYEQYF. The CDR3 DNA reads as TGTGCCAGCAGTTTGACAAATTTTCTGTCCTACGAGCAGTACTTC.

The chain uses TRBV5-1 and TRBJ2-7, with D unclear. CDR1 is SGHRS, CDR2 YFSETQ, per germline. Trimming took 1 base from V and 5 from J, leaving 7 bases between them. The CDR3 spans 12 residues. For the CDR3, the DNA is TGCGCCAGCAGCTTGTCAGTCCACGAGCAGTACTTC. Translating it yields CASSLSVHEQYF.

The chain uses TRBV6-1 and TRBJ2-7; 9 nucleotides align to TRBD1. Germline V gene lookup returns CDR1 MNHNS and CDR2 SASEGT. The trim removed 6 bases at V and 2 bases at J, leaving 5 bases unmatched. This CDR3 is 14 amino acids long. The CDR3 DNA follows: TGTGCCAGCAGCCGGGACAGGGTTACCTACGAGCAGTACTTC. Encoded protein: CASSRDRVTYEQYF.

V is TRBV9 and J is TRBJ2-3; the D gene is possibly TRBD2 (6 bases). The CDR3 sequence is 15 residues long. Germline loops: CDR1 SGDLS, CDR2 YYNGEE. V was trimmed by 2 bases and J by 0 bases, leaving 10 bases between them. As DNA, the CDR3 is TGTGCCAGCAGCGTGAGGGCGGGAAGCACAGATACGCAGTATTTT. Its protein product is CASSVRAGSTDTQYF.

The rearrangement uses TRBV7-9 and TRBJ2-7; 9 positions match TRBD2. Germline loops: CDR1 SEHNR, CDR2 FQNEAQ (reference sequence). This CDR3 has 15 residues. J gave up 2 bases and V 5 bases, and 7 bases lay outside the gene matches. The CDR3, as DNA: TGTGCCAGCAGCGCTAGCGGGATAAGAACCTACGAGCAGTACTTC. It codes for CASSASGIRTYEQYF.

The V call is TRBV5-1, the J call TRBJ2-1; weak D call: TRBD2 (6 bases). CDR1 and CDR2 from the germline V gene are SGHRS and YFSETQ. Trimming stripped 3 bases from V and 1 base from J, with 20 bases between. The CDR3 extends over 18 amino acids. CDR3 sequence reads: CASSWTLGQRASYNEQFF. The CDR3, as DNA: TGCGCCAGCAGCTGGACCCTTGGCCAGCGGGCTTCCTACAATGAGCAGTTCTTC.

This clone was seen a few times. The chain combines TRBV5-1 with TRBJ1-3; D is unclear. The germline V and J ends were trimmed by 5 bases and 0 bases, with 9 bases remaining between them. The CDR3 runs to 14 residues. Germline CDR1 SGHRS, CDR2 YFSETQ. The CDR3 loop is CASRTANSGNTIYF. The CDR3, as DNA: TGCGCCAGCAGAACAGCAAACTCTGGAAACACCATATATTTT.

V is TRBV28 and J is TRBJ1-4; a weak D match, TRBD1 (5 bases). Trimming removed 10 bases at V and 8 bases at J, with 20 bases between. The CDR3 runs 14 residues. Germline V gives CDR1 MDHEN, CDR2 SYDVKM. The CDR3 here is CATTMTGGVEKLFF. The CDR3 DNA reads TGTGCCACCACCATGACCGGGGGAGTCGAAAAACTGTTTTTT.

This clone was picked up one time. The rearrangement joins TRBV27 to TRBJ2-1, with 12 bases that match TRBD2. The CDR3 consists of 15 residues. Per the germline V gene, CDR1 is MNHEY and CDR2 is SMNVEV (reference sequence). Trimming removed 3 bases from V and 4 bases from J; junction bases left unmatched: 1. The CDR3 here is CASSFGLAGYNEQFF. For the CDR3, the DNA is TGTGCCAGCAGTTTCGGACTAGCGGGGTACAATGAGCAGTTCTTC.

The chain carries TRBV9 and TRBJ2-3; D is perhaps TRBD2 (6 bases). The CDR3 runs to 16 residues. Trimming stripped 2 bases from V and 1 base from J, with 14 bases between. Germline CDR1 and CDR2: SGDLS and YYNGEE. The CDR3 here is CASSVRDSWGTDTQYF. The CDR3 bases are TGTGCCAGCAGCGTTCGGGACTCCTGGGGCACAGATACGCAGTATTTT.

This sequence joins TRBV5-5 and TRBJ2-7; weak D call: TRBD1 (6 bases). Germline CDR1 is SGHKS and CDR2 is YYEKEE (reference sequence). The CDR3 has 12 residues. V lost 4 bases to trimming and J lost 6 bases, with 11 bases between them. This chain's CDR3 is CASSTRQVEQYF. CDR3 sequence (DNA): TGTGCCAGCAGCACTAGACAGGTCGAGCAGTACTTC.

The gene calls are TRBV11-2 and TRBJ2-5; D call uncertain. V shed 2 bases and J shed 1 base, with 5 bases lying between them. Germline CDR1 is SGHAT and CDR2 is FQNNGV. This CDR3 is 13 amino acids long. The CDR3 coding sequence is TGTGCCAGCAGCTTAAGCCGCCAAGAGACCCAGTACTTC. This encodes CASSLSRQETQYF.

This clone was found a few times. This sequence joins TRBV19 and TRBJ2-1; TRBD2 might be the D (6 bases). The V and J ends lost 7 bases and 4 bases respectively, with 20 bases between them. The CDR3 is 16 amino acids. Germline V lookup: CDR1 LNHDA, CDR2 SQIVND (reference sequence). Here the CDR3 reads CASTKRATWGYNEQFF. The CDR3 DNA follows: TGTGCCAGTACTAAGCGGGCCACATGGGGTTACAATGAGCAGTTCTTC.

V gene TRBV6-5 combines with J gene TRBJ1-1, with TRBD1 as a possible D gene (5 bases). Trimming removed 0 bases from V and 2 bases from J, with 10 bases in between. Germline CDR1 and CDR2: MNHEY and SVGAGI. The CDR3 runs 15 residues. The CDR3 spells CASSYSGQSNTEAFF. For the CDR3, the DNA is TGTGCCAGCAGTTACTCGGGGCAGAGTAACACTGAAGCTTTCTTT.